This T cell receptor beta chain derives from a study of T cell responses to AZD1222 COVID-19 vaccine. Study results and caveats: Most donors were white British, females outnumbered males, and clonal diversity was possibly underestimated. An increase in Spike-specific TCR breadth and depth was observed after two AZD1222 doses. Repertoires were obtained only post-peak T cell response. Regions 160-218 and 743-854 held dominance among vaccine-associated CD4 TCRs, which spanned spike.

The sample holds one count of this clone. Its matching antigen is unknown. Germline V gene data show CDR1 as MGHDK and CDR2 as SYGVNS. This CDR3 has 15 residues. Trimming removed 1 base at V and 2 bases at J, with 12 bases between. Sequenced by immunoSEQ multiplex PCR; TCRdb stores in-frame clones only, minus some. The data hold some 130,000 clones, with 70% to 90% observed a single time. The source is an adult in good health. The material sequenced was peripheral blood, taken on day 0 of AZD1222 vaccination. The genes are TRBV25-1 and TRBJ2-7; possibly TRBD1 for D (5 bases). CDR3 coding DNA: TGTGCCAGCAGTGAATTAGACAGTGCGACCTACGAGCAGTACTTC. Protein sequence: CASSELDSATYEQYF.